The sequence of this TCR beta chain was determined in a study of OX40 agonist ivuxolimab in advanced cancers. Profiling relied on immunoSEQ multiplex PCR, and the TCRdb table lists in-frame clones only, not all of them. The sample consists of approximately 84,000 clones, 75% to 95% of them appearing once. This specimen was CD4+ or CD8+ T cells sorted from blood, taken in a trial of the OX40 agonist ivuxolimab. The TCR comes from an adult with an advanced solid tumor such as melanoma, head and neck, liver or kidney cancer.

CDR3 region: CASSPDRGLGTEAFF. Written as DNA, the CDR3 is TGTGCCAGCTCACCGGACAGGGGGCTGGGCACTGAAGCTTTCTTT. The rearrangement links TRBV18 to TRBJ1-1, with 11 positions matching TRBD1. Trimming at V came to 3 bases and at J to 4 bases, leaving 4 bases not matched to a gene. Germline V gives CDR1 KGHSH, CDR2 LQKENI. The CDR3 is 15 residues long.